These 10 T cell receptor beta chains originate from one sample sequenced in a study of T cell clusters in autoimmune cytopenias. One tube held mixed TRB-A and TRB-B primer pools for touch-down PCR. TCRdb re-called the multiplex PCR reads and shows each CDR3 protein once, DNA omitted. Reported are about 3,300 distinct CDR3 sequences; the ten largest clones contain 4% to 5%. Each sample's input was 250 to 300 ng genomic DNA, some 34,000 genome equivalents. The sequenced sample was peripheral blood. The receptor set was obtained from a human donor with an autoimmune cytopenia or autoimmune hepatitis (not recorded which).

Its frequency marks this clonotype as medium-sized. The chain uses TRBV6-1 and TRBJ2-1; TCRdb designates TRBD1, a call that cannot be tested without DNA. The length of the CDR3 is 14 residues. Germline-derived CDR1 and CDR2 are MNHNS and SASEGT. CDR3 amino acids: CASRARGGVNEQFF.

The rearrangement links TRBV20-1 to TRBJ2-3; TCRdb proposes TRBD2, but this gene call is untestable without DNA. Looked up from germline, CDR1 is DFQATT and CDR2 is SNEGSKA (reference sequence). This CDR3 contains 11 residues. CDR3 loop: CSALRPDTQYF.

The chain employs TRBV27 and TRBJ2-7; TCRdb outputs TRBD1, but without DNA this stays unchecked. The CDR3 loop spans 13 amino acids. In germline, CDR1 is MNHEY, CDR2 SMNVEV (reference sequence). CDR3 loop: CASSIKGTATQYF.

Measured by frequency, this clonotype is medium-sized. The chain combines TRBV27 with TRBJ1-6; TCRdb gives TRBD1 as the D gene, but with no DNA this cannot be confirmed. The germline gives CDR1 MNHEY, CDR2 SMNVEV (reference sequence). The CDR3 is 17 residues long. The CDR3 sequence: CASSSGQILTDNSPLHF.

CDR3 protein: CAWSGISTDTQYF. This chain uses TRBV30 with TRBJ2-3. The CDR3 contains 13 residues. Germline loops: CDR1 GTSNPN, CDR2 SVGIG (reference sequence). Drawing the rest from reference TRBV30 and TRBJ2-3, the complete variable domain is SQTIHQWPATLVQPVGSPLSLECTVEGTSNPNLYWYRQAAGRGLQLLFYSVGIGQISSEVPQNLSASRPQDRQFILSSKKLLLSDSGFYLCAWSGISTDTQYFGPGTRLTVL.

The V call is TRBV6-5, the J call TRBJ2-1; TCRdb outputs TRBD1, but without DNA this stays unchecked. Looked up from germline, CDR1 is MNHEY and CDR2 is SVGAGI. There are 15 residues in the CDR3. CDR3 region: CASSYFPGGLNEQFF.

The V and J genes are TRBV4-3 and TRBJ1-4. Germline lookup yields CDR1 LGHNA and CDR2 YSLEER. There are 16 residues in the CDR3. This chain's CDR3 is CASSHRTTRGWEKLFF.

This clonotype is classed as medium-sized (0.01 to 0.1%) by frequency. The chain is built from TRBV15 and TRBJ1-2. Germline lookup yields CDR1 LNHNV and CDR2 YYDKDF (reference sequence). The CDR3 totals 15 residues. CDR3 in amino acids: CATSRDTEGSYGYTF. The whole variable domain, remainder taken from reference TRBV15 and TRBJ1-2, is DAMVIQNPRYQVTQFGKPVTLSCSQTLNHNVMYWYQQKSSQAPKLLFHYYDKDFNNEADTPDNFQSRRPNTSFCFLDIRSPGLGDTAMYLCATSRDTEGSYGYTFGSGTRLTVV.

The rearrangement joins TRBV10-3 to TRBJ1-1. Germline V gene sequence: CDR1 ENHRY, CDR2 SYGVKD. CDR3 length: 11 amino acids. The CDR3: CAISDGTEAFF.

The J gene is TRBJ2-1, the V gene TRBV27. Germline lookup yields CDR1 MNHEY and CDR2 SMNVEV (reference sequence). The CDR3 runs to 15 residues. The CDR3 sequence: CASSLVGFQYNEQFF.